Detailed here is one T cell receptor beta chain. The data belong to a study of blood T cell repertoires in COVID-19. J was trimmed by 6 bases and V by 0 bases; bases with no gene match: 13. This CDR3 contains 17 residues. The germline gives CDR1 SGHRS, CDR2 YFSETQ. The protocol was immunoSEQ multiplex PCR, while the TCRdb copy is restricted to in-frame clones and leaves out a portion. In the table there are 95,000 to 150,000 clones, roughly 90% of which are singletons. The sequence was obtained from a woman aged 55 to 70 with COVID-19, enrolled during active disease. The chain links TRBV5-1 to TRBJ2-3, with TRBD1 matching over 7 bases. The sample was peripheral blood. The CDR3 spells CASSLDYVGTATDTQYF. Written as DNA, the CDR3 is TGCGCCAGCAGCTTGGACTACGTGGGGACAGCCACCGATACGCAGTATTTT.